The clone carrying this TCR beta chain was found a few times. What it recognizes is unknown. This sample is part of a study of T-cell memory formation after mild COVID-19. Study-wide points: CD4/CD8 balance characterized clones contracting day 15 to 85, and CD4+ skew characterized later expanders.

The CDR3 covers 15 residues. Trimming took off 0 bases at V and 1 base at J, with 9 bases between the two ends. Germline CDR1 is SGHDN and CDR2 is FVKESK. One entry per CDR3 protein, called by TCRdb with MiXCR from the 5' RACE reads. The table includes 80,000 to 95,000 distinct CDR3 sequences, roughly 25% detected once. The TCR originated in a man younger than 30 who had mild COVID-19 (a few samples of this study predate the infection). Cell type and time point are not known. The chain couples TRBV14 to TRBJ1-1; D is ambiguous. The sequenced material came from PBMCs or a T cell subset sorted from them (not recorded which). The CDR3 DNA is TGTGCCAGCAGCCAAGATCTAGGCAGGAACACTGAAGCTTTCTTT. Its translation is CASSQDLGRNTEAFF.